The sequence of this TCR beta chain was determined in a study of patients and donors after allogeneic stem cell transplantation. TCRdb reprocessed the RT-PCR reads with MiXCR, giving one entry per CDR3 protein. The data hold 70,000 to 95,000 distinct CDR3 sequences, with approximately 5.2% observed a single time. Trimming took 6 bases from V and 2 from J, leaving 11 bases between them. This CDR3 has 13 amino acids. Germline V gives CDR1 SGHTS, CDR2 YDEGEE. This clonotype was recorded many times. Specimen: blood, either unsorted or a sorted T cell fraction (not recorded which). The source of this sequence is a human donor who was either an allogeneic HSCT recipient or a stem cell or donor lymphocyte infusion donor (not recorded which). It is not recorded whose cells these are; they may come from a transplant donor. The chain combines TRBV5-8 with TRBJ2-5; D is uncertain. DNA of the CDR3: TGTGCCAGCAAGCGCCGGTCACAAGAGACCCAGTACTTC. This translates into CASKRRSQETQYF.